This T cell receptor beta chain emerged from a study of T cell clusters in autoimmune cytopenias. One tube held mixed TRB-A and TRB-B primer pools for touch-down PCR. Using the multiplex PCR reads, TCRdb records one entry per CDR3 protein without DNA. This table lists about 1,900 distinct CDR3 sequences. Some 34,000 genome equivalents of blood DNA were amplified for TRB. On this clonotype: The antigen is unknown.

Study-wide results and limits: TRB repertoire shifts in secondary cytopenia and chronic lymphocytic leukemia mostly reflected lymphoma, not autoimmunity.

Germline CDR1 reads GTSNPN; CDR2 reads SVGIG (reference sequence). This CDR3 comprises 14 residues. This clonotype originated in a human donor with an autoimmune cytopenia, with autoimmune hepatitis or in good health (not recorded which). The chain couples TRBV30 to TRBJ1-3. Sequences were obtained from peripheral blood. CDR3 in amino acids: CAWSFTARGNTIYF.